One and the same sample provided the 10 T cell receptor beta chains below, sequenced in a study of blood T cell repertoires in COVID-19. Produced via immunoSEQ multiplex PCR; TCRdb's table is partial and in-frame only. The table shows some 62,000 clones, with approximately 80% occurring only once. The sample taken for sequencing was peripheral blood. These receptors all stem from a man aged 55 to 69 with acute or convalescent COVID-19.

This sequence joins TRBV6-5 and TRBJ1-2; TRBD1 matches 7 bases. V lost 7 bases and J lost 0; bases outside the gene matches: 2. Looked up from germline, CDR1 is MNHEY and CDR2 is SVGAGI. The CDR3 is 13 amino acids. CDR3: CASKRGPNYGYTF. CDR3 coding DNA: TGTGCCAGCAAGAGGGGGCCTAACTATGGCTACACCTTC.

V usage is TRBV19 and J usage is TRBJ2-1; 11 bases align to TRBD1. CDR3 length: 17 amino acids. V gave up 3 bases and J gave up 5 bases; unmatched junction bases: 9. Germline assignment: CDR1 LNHDA and CDR2 SQIVND (reference sequence). The CDR3 here is CASSMGQGGNKNNEQFF. CDR3 nucleotide sequence: TGTGCCAGTAGTATGGGACAGGGGGGGAACAAAAACAATGAGCAGTTCTTC.

V and J are TRBV7-8 and TRBJ1-1; D is ambiguous. The CDR3 extends over 14 amino acids. Germline V gene lookup returns CDR1 SGHVS and CDR2 FQNEAQ. The ends were cut back, 5 bases at V and 11 bases at J, with 21 bases in the middle. Written as DNA, the CDR3 is TGTGCCAGCAGCCAACTAGAGCTGGACCCAACGGCTTTCTTT. This translates into CASSQLELDPTAFF.

This clone was observed a single time. The chain employs TRBV5-1 and TRBJ2-7, with D possibly TRBD2 on 6 matching bases. With 0 bases removed from V and 0 bases from J, the gap between germline ends came to 10 bases. The germline gives CDR1 SGHRS, CDR2 YFSETQ. CDR3 length equals 15 residues. Here the CDR3 DNA reads TGCGCCAGCAGCTTGGATCCGGGAGCCTCCTACGAGCAGTACTTC. It translates to CASSLDPGASYEQYF.

This CDR3 is CASSAEGQGYDTGELFF. The CDR3 DNA reads as TGTGCCAGCAGCGCAGAGGGACAGGGGTACGACACCGGGGAGCTGTTTTTT. This chain joins TRBV7-8 and TRBJ2-2; 10 bases agree with TRBD1. Germline V lookup: CDR1 SGHVS, CDR2 FQNEAQ. The CDR3 has 17 amino acids. The V gene end was trimmed by 5 bases and the J gene end by 3 bases; junction bases not matched to a gene: 9.

The rearrangement links TRBV7-3 to TRBJ2-5, with TRBD2 as a possible D gene (6 bases). The CDR3 is made up of 14 amino acids. CDR1 is SGHTA, CDR2 FQGTGA, per germline. Trimming stripped 2 bases from V and 5 bases from J, with 12 bases between. The CDR3 sequence: CASSLLGGWETQYF. The CDR3 nucleotides are TGTGCCAGCAGCTTACTGGGGGGTTGGGAGACCCAGTACTTC.

This chain joins TRBV7-2 and TRBJ2-1; no definite D call. V shed 4 bases and J shed 9 bases, with 16 bases lying between them. Germline values: CDR1 SGHTA, CDR2 FQGNSA. The CDR3 is made up of 14 amino acids. CDR3 nucleotides: TGTGCCAGCAGCTCTAAGGTGGGCTTGGGTGAGCAGTTCTTC. Its protein is CASSSKVGLGEQFF.

A few counts support this clone. The chain is built from TRBV6-5 and TRBJ2-7; 7 bases are a match to TRBD1. This CDR3 is 14 amino acids long. Germline CDR1 is MNHEY and CDR2 is SVGAGI. V dropped 6 bases and J dropped 2; count of bases not matched to a gene: 7. CDR3: CASRPRQGTYEQYF. The DNA for the CDR3 is TGTGCCAGCAGACCGCGACAGGGTACCTACGAGCAGTACTTC.

This clone has just a few counts. The J gene is TRBJ2-5, the V gene TRBV3-1 (or the pseudogene TRBV3-2); 11 bases map to TRBD2. The trim removed 4 bases at V and 5 bases at J, leaving 3 bases unmatched. Per germline, CDR1 LGHDT and CDR2 YNNKEL (reference sequence). The CDR3 spans 14 residues. CDR3 sequence reads: CASSRSGGAETQYF. CDR3 nucleotides: TGTGCCAGCAGCCGTAGCGGGGGGGCGGAGACCCAGTACTTC.

The CDR3, as DNA: TGTGCCAGCAGCGGGCGGACAGGCAGCGAGCAGTACTTC. Its translation: CASSGRTGSEQYF. The chain joins TRBV3-1 (or the pseudogene TRBV3-2) to TRBJ2-7; TRBD1 matches 7 bases. The CDR3 has 13 amino acids. J was trimmed by 6 bases and V by 5 bases; bases with no gene match: 7. CDR1 and CDR2 (germline): LGHDT, YNNKEL (reference sequence).